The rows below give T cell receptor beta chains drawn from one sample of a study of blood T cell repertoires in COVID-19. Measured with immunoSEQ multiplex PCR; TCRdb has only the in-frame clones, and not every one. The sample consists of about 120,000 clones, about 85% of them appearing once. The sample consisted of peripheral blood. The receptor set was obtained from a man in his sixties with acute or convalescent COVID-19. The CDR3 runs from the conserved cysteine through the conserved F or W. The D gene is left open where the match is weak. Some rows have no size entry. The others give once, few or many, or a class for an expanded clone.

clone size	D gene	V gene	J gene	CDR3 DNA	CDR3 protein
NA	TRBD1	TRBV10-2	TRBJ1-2	TGCGCCAGCAGTGAGCCCCCGGGACAGGGTCGGTATGGCTACACCTTC	CASSEPPGQGRYGYTF
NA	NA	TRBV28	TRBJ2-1	TGTGCCAGCAGTTCGACTAGTGAGCAGTTCTTC	CASSSTSEQFF
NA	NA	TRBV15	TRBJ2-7	TGTGCCACCAGCGAAGGGGTGGGGGACTTCTACGAGCAGTACTTC	CATSEGVGDFYEQYF
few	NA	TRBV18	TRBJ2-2	TGTGCCAGCTCACCAGAGGCAGGGCGCACCGGGGAGCTGTTTTTT	CASSPEAGRTGELFF
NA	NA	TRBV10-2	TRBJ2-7	TGCGCCAGCAGTGAGTCGACAGGAGACGAGCAGTACTTC	CASSESTGDEQYF
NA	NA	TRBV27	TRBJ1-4	TGTGCCAGCAGTTTATCGGGCGAAAAACTGTTTTTT	CASSLSGEKLFF
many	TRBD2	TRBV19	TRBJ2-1	TGTGCCAGTAGTATAGCGGCGGGAGGCCACTACAATGAGCAGTTCTTC	CASSIAAGGHYNEQFF
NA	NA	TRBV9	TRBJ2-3	TGTGCCAGCAGCGTGGGGGCTGGGGCTACAGATACGCAGTATTTT	CASSVGAGATDTQYF
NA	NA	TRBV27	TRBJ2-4	TGTGCCAGCAGTTCACAGGGTAGCCTAGCAAACATTCAGTACTTC	CASSSQGSLANIQYF
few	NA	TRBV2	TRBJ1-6	TGTGCCAGCGGGGCCCGCTCCCCTTATAATTCACCCCTCCACTTT	CASGARSPYNSPLHF
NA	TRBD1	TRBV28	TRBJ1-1	TGTGCCAGCAGTTCAATTCACAGGGGGCTGAACACTGAAGCTTTCTTT	CASSSIHRGLNTEAFF
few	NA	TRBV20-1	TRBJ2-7	TGCAGTGCTAGTTCTCAGGGAAGGACTATACACGAGCAGTACTTC	CSASSQGRTIHEQYF
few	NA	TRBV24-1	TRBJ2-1	TGTGCCACCAGTGACCCCGGTTCCGGCGGCTACAATGAGCAGTTCTTC	CATSDPGSGGYNEQFF
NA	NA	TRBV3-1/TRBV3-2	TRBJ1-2	TGTGCCAGCAGCCGTAGCGACCTCGGGTATGGCTACACCTTC	CASSRSDLGYGYTF